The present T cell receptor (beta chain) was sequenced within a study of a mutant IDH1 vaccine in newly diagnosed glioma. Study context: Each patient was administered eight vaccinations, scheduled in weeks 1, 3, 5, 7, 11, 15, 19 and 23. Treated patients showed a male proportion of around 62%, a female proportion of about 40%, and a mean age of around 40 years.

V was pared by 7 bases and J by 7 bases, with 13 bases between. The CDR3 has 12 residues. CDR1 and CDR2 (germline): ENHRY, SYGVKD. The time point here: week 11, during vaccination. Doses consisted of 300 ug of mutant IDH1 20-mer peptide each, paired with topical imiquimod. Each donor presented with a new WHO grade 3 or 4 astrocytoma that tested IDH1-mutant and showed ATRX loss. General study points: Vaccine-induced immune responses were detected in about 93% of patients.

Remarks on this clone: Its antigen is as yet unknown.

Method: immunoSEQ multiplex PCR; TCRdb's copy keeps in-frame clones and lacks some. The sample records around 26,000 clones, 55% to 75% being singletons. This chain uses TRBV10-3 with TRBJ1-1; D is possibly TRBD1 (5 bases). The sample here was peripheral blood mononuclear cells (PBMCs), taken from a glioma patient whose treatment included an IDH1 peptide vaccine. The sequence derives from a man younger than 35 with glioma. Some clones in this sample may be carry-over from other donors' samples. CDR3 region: CAITAGGDEAFF. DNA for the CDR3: TGTGCCATCACCGCCGGAGGGGATGAAGCTTTCTTT.